This record covers a single T cell receptor beta chain. The same CDR3 can be traced to other DNA sequences in this sample. These data originate in a study of blood T cell repertoires in COVID-19. Study at large: Sample material is recorded as cDNA or gDNA derived from T cells, B-cell-depleted T cells, or PBMCs.

The length of the CDR3 is 13 residues. V shed 3 bases and J shed 1 base, with 6 bases lying between them. In the original processing: Estimation of nucleated cell counts was performed using reference gene primer amplification. Assay used: immunoSEQ multiplex PCR; TCRdb lists only in-frame clones, some missing. The V and J calls and clone size are taken from that table; D and trimming were inferred from the DNA. This sample has nearly 110,000 clones; under 95% occur once, and the top ten carry approximately 1.2%. The sample comprised peripheral blood. The V and J genes are TRBV12-3 or TRBV12-4 and TRBJ1-1; D gene ambiguous. This sequence originates from a young woman with acute or convalescent COVID-19. CDR3 coding DNA: TGTGCCAGCAGTTTCGCGGGGAACACTGAAGCTTTCTTT. The encoded protein is CASSFAGNTEAFF.